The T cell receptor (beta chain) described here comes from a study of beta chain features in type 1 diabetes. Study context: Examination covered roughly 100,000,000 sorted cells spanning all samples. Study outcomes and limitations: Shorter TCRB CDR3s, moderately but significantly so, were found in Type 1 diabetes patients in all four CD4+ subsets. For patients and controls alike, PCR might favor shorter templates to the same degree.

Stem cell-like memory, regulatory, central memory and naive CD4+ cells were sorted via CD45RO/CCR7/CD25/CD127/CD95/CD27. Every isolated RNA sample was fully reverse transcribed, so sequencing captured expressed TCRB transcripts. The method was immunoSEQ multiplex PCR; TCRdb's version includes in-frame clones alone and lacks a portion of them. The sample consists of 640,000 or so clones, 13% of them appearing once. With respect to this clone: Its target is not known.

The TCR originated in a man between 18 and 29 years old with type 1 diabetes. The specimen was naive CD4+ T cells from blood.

The CDR3 here is CASSHGWDSYEQYF. The CDR3 nucleotides are TGTGCCAGTAGTCACGGGTGGGACAGCTACGAGCAGTACTTC. The chain recombines TRBV19 with TRBJ2-7; 7 bases align to TRBD1. The CDR3 is 14 residues long. Losses at the gene ends were 5 bases for V and 3 bases for J; bases not matched to a gene: 7. Germline loops: CDR1 LNHDA, CDR2 SQIVND (reference sequence).